The sequence of this TCR beta chain was determined in a study of T cell repertoires in aging, cancer and after chemotherapy. The overall study: Approximately 10 million TCR reads were in the whole dataset. Study outcomes and limitations: Untreated cancer patients had significantly lower blood TCR diversity than age-matched healthy donors.

This clonotype has a handful of counts. Its target is unknown. The template was genomic DNA from peripheral blood, not RNA. V was clipped by 0 bases and J by 6 bases, with 6 bases between them. Germline V gene data show CDR1 as SGHDT and CDR2 as YYEEEE. The CDR3 has 13 amino acids. A mixed TRB-A/B primer pool amplified rearranged TRB by multiplex touch-down PCR. TCRdb re-called the multiplex PCR reads with MiXCR, one entry per CDR3 protein. The table lists 4,000 to 5,000 distinct CDR3 sequences, around a third of them singletons. Input material: blood. This clonotype was obtained from a human donor with a blood cancer. The donor label of this sample is uncertain. The V gene is TRBV5-6, the J gene TRBJ1-4; no clear D gene. The CDR3 is CASSLGVDEKLFF. In nucleotides, the CDR3 is TGTGCCAGCAGCTTGGGGGTGGATGAAAAACTGTTTTTT.